This TCR beta chain came from a study of blood T cell repertoires in COVID-19. Germline trimming cut 3 bases from V and 5 bases from J; bases unmatched to any gene: 4. The CDR3 runs 14 residues. From germline, CDR1 is LGHDT and CDR2 YNNKEL (reference sequence). Here immunoSEQ multiplex PCR was the method, and the copy in TCRdb shows in-frame clones only, minus some. The sample holds about 440,000 clones, around 90% seen once. The chain couples TRBV3-1 (or the pseudogene TRBV3-2) to TRBJ1-2; 9 nucleotides line up with TRBD1. Sequencing input: PBMCs or T cells enriched from blood (not recorded which). This clonotype was obtained from a woman under 30 with acute COVID-19. The CDR3 region is CASSHRTGEYGYTF. In DNA form, the CDR3 reads TGTGCCAGCAGCCATAGGACAGGGGAATATGGCTACACCTTC.